This T cell receptor (beta chain) was sequenced during a study of T cell repertoires in cytomegalovirus infection. Study background: The authors used CMV epitopes that were HLA-C-restricted (recently identified) and HLA-B-restricted (well studied). It was the public TCR beta signatures that indicated both CMV infection and matching HLA type.

TCRdb reanalysed the reads using MiXCR and keeps one entry per CDR3 protein. The sample carries about half a million distinct CDR3 sequences, around 30% recorded once. The CDR3 covers 16 residues. With 6 bases clipped from V and 7 bases from J, the junction kept 16 bases outside the gene matches. The germline CDR1 and CDR2 sequences are DFQATT and SNEGSKA (reference sequence). Study conclusions and caveats: Carriers of CMV plus the relevant HLA were identified by cumulative public TCR beta family frequency.

In the case of this clonotype: Antigen unknown.

The origin of this receptor is a human donor in good health (CMV status not recorded). Some clones in this sample may be carry-over from other donors' samples. The J gene is TRBJ2-4, the V gene TRBV20-1; TRBD2 matches at 9 bases. Material: cultured PBMCs, obtained from culture after CMV antigen stimulation. The CDR3 DNA reads TGCAGTGCCGACGGCCTGGGGGGCGGGAGGGCGAACATTCAGTACTTC. It yields the protein CSADGLGGGRANIQYF.